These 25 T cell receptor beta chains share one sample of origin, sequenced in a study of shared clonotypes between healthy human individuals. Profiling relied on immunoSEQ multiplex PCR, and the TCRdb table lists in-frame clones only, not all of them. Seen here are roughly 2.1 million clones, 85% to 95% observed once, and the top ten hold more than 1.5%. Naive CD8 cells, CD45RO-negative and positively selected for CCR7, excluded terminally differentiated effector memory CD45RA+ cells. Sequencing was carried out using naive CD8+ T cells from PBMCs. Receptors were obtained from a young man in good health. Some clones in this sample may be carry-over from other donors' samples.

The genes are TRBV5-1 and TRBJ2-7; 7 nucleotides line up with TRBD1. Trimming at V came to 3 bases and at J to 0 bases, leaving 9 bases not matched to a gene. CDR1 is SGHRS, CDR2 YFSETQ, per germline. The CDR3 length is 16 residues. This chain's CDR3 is CASSWPRDRSSYEQYF. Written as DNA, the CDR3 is TGCGCCAGCAGCTGGCCCCGGGACAGAAGCTCCTACGAGCAGTACTTC.

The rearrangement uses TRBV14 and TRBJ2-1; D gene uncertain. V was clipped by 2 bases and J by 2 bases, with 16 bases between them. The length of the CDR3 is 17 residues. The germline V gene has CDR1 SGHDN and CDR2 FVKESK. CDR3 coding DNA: TGTGCCAGCAGCCAACCCGTTGAGGTAAACCCCTACAATGAGCAGTTCTTC. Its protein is CASSQPVEVNPYNEQFF.

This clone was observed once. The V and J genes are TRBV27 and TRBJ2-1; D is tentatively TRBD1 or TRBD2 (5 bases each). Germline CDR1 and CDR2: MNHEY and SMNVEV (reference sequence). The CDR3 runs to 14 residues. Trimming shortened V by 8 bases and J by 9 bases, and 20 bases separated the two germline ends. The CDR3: CASGLAGDQGEQFF. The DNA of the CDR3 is TGTGCCAGCGGGCTGGCCGGGGATCAGGGTGAGCAGTTCTTC.

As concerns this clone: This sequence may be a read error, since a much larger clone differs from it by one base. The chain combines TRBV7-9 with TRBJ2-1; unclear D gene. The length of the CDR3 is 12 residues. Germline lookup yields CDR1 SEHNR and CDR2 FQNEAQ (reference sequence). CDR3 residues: CVSSMELNEQFF. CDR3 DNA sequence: TGTGTCAGCAGCATGGAGTTGAATGAGCAGTTCTTC.

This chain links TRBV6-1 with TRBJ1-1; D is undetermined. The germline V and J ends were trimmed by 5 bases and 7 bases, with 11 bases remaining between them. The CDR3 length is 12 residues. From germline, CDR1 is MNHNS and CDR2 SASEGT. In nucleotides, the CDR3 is TGTGCCAGCAGTAAATGGACGGATGAAGCTTTCTTT. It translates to CASSKWTDEAFF.

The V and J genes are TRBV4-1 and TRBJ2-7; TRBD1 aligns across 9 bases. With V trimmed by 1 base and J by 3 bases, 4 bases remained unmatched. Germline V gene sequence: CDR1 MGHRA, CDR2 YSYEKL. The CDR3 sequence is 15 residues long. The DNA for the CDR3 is TGCGCCAGCAGCCAAGGAGGGACAGGGAGCTACGAGCAGTACTTC. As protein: CASSQGGTGSYEQYF.

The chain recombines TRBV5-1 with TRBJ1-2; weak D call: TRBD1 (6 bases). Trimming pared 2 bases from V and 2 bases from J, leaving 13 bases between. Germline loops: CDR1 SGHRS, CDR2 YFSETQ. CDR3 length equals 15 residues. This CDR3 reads CASSFLLGQNYGYTF. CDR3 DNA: TGCGCCAGCAGCTTTCTCCTAGGACAGAACTATGGCTACACCTTC.

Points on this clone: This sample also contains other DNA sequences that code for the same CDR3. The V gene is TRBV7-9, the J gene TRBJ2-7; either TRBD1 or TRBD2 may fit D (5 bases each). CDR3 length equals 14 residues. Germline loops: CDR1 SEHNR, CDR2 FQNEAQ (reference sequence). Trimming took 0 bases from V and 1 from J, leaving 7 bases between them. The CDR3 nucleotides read TGTGCCAGCAGCTTAGCGGGACCATCCTACGAGCAGTACTTC. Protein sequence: CASSLAGPSYEQYF.

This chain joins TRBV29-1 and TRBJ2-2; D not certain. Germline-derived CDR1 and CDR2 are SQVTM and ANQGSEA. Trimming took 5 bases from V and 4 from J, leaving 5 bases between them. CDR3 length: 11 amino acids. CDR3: CSVQTTGELFF. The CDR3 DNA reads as TGCAGCGTTCAGACCACCGGGGAGCTGTTTTTT.

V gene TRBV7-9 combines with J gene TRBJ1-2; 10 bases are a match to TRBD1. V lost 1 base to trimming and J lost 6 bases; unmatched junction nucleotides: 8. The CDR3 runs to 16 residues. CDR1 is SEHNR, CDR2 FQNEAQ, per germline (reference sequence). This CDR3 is CASSLEQGDRGHGYTF. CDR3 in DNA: TGTGCCAGCAGCTTAGAACAGGGGGACAGGGGCCATGGCTACACCTTC.

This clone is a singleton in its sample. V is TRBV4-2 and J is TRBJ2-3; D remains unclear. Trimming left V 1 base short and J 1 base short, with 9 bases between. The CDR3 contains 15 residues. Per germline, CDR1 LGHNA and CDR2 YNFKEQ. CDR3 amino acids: CASSQGRQRTDTQYF. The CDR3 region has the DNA TGTGCCAGCAGCCAAGGTCGCCAACGCACAGATACGCAGTATTTT.

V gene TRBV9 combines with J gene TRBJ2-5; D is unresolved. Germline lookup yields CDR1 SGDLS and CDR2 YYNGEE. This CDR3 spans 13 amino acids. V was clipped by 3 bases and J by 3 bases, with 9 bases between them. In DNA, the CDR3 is TGTGCCAGCAGCGGAGAGTCAAAAGAGACCCAGTACTTC. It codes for CASSGESKETQYF.

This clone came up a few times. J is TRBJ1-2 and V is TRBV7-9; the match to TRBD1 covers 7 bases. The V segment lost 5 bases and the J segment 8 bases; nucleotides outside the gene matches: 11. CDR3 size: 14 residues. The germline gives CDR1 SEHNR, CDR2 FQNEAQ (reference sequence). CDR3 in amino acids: CASSEGQPAVGYTF. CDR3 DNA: TGTGCCAGCAGCGAGGGACAGCCGGCGGTGGGCTACACCTTC.

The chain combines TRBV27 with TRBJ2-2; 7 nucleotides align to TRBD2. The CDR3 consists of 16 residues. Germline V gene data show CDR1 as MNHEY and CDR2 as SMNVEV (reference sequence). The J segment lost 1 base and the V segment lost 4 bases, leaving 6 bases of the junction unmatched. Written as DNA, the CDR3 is TGTGCCAGCAGTTCCCCGGGACTAATGAACACCGGGGAGCTGTTTTTT. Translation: CASSSPGLMNTGELFF.

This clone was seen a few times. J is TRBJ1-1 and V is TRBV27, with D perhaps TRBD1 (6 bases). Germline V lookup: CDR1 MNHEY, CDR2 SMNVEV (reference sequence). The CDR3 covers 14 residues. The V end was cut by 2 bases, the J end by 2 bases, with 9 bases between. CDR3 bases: TGTGCCAGCAGTTTAGGGGGACACAACACTGAAGCTTTCTTT. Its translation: CASSLGGHNTEAFF.

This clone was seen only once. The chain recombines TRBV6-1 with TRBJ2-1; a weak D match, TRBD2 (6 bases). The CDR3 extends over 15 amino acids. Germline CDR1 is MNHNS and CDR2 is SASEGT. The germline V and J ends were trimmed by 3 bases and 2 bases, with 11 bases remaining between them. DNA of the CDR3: TGTGCCAGCAGTGAGACTAGTACCACCTACAATGAGCAGTTCTTC. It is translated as CASSETSTTYNEQFF.

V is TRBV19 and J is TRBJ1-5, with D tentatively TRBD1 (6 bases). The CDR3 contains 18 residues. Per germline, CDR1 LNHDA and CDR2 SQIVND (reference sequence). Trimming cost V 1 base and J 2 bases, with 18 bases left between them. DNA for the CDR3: TGTGCCAGTAGTATAGTATGGGAGGTTGAGGGGGGCAATCAGCCCCAGCATTTT. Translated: CASSIVWEVEGGNQPQHF.

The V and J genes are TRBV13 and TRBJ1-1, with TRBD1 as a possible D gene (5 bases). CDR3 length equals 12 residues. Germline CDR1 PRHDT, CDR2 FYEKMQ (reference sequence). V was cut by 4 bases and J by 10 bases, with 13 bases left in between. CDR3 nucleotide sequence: TGTGCCAGCAGCTCTGGAGGGACCCGAGCTTTCTTT. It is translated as CASSSGGTRAFF. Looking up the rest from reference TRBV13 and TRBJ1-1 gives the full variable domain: AAGVIQSPRHLIKEKRETATLKCYPIPRHDTVYWYQQGPGQDPQFLISFYEKMQSDKGSIPDRFSAQQFSDYHSELNMSSLELGDSALYFCASSSGGTRAFFGQGTRLTVV.

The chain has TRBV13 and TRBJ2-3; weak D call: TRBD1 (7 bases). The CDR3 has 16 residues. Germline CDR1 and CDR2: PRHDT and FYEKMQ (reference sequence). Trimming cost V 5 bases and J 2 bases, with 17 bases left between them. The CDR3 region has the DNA TGTGCCAGCAGCGTTGTGGAGGGGGCTTTCACAGATACGCAGTATTTT. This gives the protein CASSVVEGAFTDTQYF.

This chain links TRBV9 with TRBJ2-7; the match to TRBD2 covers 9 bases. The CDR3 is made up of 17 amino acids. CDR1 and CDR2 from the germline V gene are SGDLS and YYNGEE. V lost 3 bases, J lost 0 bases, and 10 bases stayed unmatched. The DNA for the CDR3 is TGTGCCAGCAGCGCCACTACCAGACTAGCGGACTCCTACGAGCAGTACTTC. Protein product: CASSATTRLADSYEQYF.

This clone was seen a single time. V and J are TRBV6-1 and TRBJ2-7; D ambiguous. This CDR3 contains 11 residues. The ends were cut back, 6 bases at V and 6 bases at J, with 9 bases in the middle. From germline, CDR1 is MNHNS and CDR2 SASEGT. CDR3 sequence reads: CASRSGFEQYF. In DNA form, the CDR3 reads TGTGCCAGCAGGTCTGGGTTCGAGCAGTACTTC.

CDR3 sequence: CASSLLQGTSSGNTIYF. The CDR3 bases are TGTGCCAGCAGTTTATTACAGGGGACTAGCTCTGGAAACACCATATATTTT. This sequence joins TRBV28 and TRBJ1-3; the match to TRBD1 covers 7 bases. The CDR3 runs 17 residues. Per the germline V gene, CDR1 is MDHEN and CDR2 is SYDVKM. The ends lost 1 base at V and 0 bases at J; junction bases unmatched: 6.

For the CDR3, the DNA is TGTGCCAGCTCGGCGGGGAACACAGATACGCAGTATTTT. Its translation: CASSAGNTDTQYF. The chain carries TRBV7-9 and TRBJ2-3; tentatively, D is TRBD2 (6 bases). V was cut by 8 bases and J by 2 bases, with 11 bases left in between. There are 13 residues in the CDR3. In germline, CDR1 is SEHNR, CDR2 FQNEAQ (reference sequence).

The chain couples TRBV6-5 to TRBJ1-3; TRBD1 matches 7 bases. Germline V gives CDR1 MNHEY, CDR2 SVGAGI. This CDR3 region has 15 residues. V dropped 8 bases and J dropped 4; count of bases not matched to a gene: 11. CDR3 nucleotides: TGTGCCAGCCCCAGGGACAGATCGCCCGGAAACACCATATATTTT. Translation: CASPRDRSPGNTIYF.

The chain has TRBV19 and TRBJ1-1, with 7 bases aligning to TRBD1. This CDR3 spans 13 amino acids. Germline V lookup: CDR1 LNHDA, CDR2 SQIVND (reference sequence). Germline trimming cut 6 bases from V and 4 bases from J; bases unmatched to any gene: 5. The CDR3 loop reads CASRAQGPTEAFF. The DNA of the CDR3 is TGTGCCAGTAGGGCACAGGGGCCCACTGAAGCTTTCTTT.